This T cell receptor (beta chain) comes out of a study of spatial heterogeneity in lung cancer (dated by TCRdb to between 2017 and 2020). For the study in its entirety: More beta-chain than alpha-chain transcripts were consistently detected, likely reflecting higher beta-chain transcript abundance. In the raw uncorrected reads, each unique combination of TCR and UMI appeared more than ten times on average. TCR alpha and beta repertoires were quantitatively compared across multiple tumor regions, matched nontumor lung and blood in non-small cell lung cancer. TCR repertoire features were related to nonsynonymous mutation counts determined by whole-exome sequencing of tumor tissue. At surgery, hundreds of tumor regions, around 67 matched nontumor lung samples and about 56 PBMC samples were TCR-sequenced for both alpha and beta chains. In tumor regions, TCR transcript counts showed a strong correlation with a T cell transcriptional module score from matched bulk RNA-seq.

The time point label for this specimen denotes: sample taken at primary tumor resection. Donors were 72 patients with early-stage, untreated non-small cell lung cancer from the lung TRACERx cohort. TCR sequencing used whole RNA extracted from tumor and nontumor lung tissue, or from cryopreserved PBMC samples, without cell sorting. Patients were selected for TCR sequencing only if sufficient RNA was available from at least two tumor regions. Before selection, tumor and adjacent nontumor lung specimens were reviewed by a lung pathologist. The library was built by means of 5' RACE. This sample was sequenced with a NextSeq 500. The TCR library protocol attached a unique molecular identifier to each TCR cDNA molecule to allow correction of PCR and sequencing errors. In the source study's methods: TCR identification, UMI-based error correction and CDR3 extraction were all carried out with Decombinator tools. Expanded TCRs were defined as those above a frequency of 2 per 1,000, corresponding to the top 1% of the tumor frequency distribution. Expanded tumor TCRs statistically deemed absent (corrected P<0.05) from at least one tumor region were classed as regional, and all other expanded tumor TCRs were classed as ubiquitous. Renyi diversity was calculated using the R vegan package after each repertoire was subsampled 100 times to 5,000 TCRs. CDR3 similarity networks were constructed using string-kernel similarity of amino acid triplets, with links drawn between CDR3s whose pairwise similarity was above 0.82. The public reads were quality trimmed at Q25 with fastp and then assembled into clones with MiXCR by TCRdb, keeping productive beta chains. CDR3 protein sequences are deduplicated, and each keeps its most common genes and DNA. TCRdb, rather than the study authors, made the V and J calls. Across this sample there are about 27,000 distinct CDR3 sequences, with roughly 6.9% seen only once. The ten largest make up approximately 23% of the sample.

A word on this clonotype: Its antigen has not been determined. No base quality information exists; no much larger clone differs at one position.

Overall study results and their limits: Estimated TCR-seq coverage of tumor T cells was only around 7.2% for alpha chains and approximately 12% for beta chains. The number of expanded intratumoral alpha and beta TCRs correlated with the tumor nonsynonymous mutation count. Additional single-cell paired TCR alpha and beta sequencing was considered necessary to confirm, at a functional level, the hypothesis that regional TCRs recognize regional mutations. Counts of ubiquitous and regional expanded TCRs were found to correlate with counts of ubiquitous and regional nonsynonymous mutations, respectively.

Spanning cysteine to phenylalanine, the CDR3 consists of 15 amino acids. Only the CDR3 portion is preserved as DNA: 45 bases, with reading frame beginning at the first base. Taken from the germline V gene (reference sequence), the CDR1 and CDR2 loops are LGHDT and YNNKEL. A distance of 15 bases separates the germline ends of V and J, which lose 4 bases and 3 bases respectively. This specimen consisted of lung tumor tissue, obtained at surgery. This TCR was recovered from a male donor with early-stage non-small cell lung cancer. This chain is built from TRBV3-1 and TRBJ2-5, with the D segment possibly TRBD1 or TRBD2, each aligning over 5 bases. The DNA sequence follows: TGTGCCAGCAGCCTGGGGACCGGAATGAAAGAGACCCAGTACTTC. This gives the protein CASSLGTGMKETQYF.